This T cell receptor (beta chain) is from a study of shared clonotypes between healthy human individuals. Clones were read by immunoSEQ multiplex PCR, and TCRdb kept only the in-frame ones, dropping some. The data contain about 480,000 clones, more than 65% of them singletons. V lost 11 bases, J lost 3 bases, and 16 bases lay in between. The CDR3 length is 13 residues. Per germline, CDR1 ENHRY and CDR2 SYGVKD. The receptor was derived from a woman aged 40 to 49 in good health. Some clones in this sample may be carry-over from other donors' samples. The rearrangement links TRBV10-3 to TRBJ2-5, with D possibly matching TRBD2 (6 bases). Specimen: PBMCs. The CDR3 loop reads CASTGGAEETQYF. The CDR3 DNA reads TGTGCCTCCACAGGAGGGGCTGAAGAGACCCAGTACTTC.